This T cell receptor beta chain was documented in a study of regulatory T cells. General observations from the study: In CD3G-deficient patients, conventional CD4+ T cells were enriched for hydrophobic CDR3 residues at positions 6 and 7.

Every patient with CD3G deficiency had evidence of autoimmunity. Regulatory (CD25-high CD127-low) and conventional (CD25-low CD127-high) CD4+ T cells were sorted separately. The primer mix had 52 TRBV and 13 TRBJ primers. Sequenced by immunoSEQ multiplex PCR; TCRdb stores in-frame clones only, minus some. This table holds about 29,000 clones, about 90% found once. For this clone: What it recognizes is unknown.

Trimming left V 7 bases short and J 3 bases short, with 16 bases between. CDR3 length: 16 residues. Per germline, CDR1 MNHEY and CDR2 SMNVEV (reference sequence). The clonotype comes from a person under 35 with CD3G deficiency. The chain combines TRBV27 with TRBJ1-6; maybe TRBD1 (6 bases). The source material was conventional CD4+ T cells sorted from blood. CDR3 DNA: TGTGCCAGCATGTGGGGGGCCCCCGACTATAATTCACCCCTCCACTTT. This sequence encodes CASMWGAPDYNSPLHF.